This T cell receptor beta chain was retrieved from a study of shared clonotypes between healthy human individuals (dated by TCRdb to the early 2020s). Notes on the research overall: A couple of women and a few men aged 18 to 49 years were included in the cohort. For each donor, CD4 naive and CD4 memory were each run on three plates, CD8 naive on two plates, and CD8 memory on one plate. The study deeply sequenced blood TCR repertoires of several healthy adults to estimate repertoire size and the extent of clonotype sharing between individuals. Libraries were prepared and TCR repertoires were sequenced by different laboratories using diverse techniques, in order to increase sequencing depth and limit assay-specific biases. Between about 0.8 and 9 billion PBMCs per donor were obtained by leukapheresis.

TCR CDR3 regions were amplified from genomic DNA by multiplex PCR using the deep immunoSEQ assay. Genomic DNA extracted from each cell subset was distributed evenly over all wells of several immunoSEQ 96-well plates, and each plate served as one replicate. For sorted subsets, 150 to 200 ng genomic DNA, equal to 30,000 to 35,000 T cell genomes, was loaded into each replicate PCR. The purified libraries were quantified using a Qubit 3.0 fluorometer, sized with a Bioanalyzer 2100, and then quantified again using the KAPA Library Quantification kit. A separate single-read 150-cycle Illumina NextSeq 550 flow cell was used to sequence each immunoSEQ 96-well plate. On the study's bioinformatics: The immunoSEQ output contained only junctional sequences without quality scores, so filtering could not match that applied to full-length reads. To assign V/J genes and CDR3, sequences were annotated against IMGT germline references using PyIR, a Python wrapper for IgBLAST v1.9. Reads were filtered out if the reads had weak V/J assignments (E-value above 1e-6), no CDR3, stop codons, out-of-frame junctions, or ambiguous translated residues. A V3J clonotype was defined by an identical inferred V gene, J gene, and CDR3 amino acid sequence. Percentage overlap between repertoires was calculated by dividing the number of shared unique clonotypes by the size of the smaller repertoire. Repertoire richness was assessed with RTK rarefaction, the Chao1 estimator, and Recon v2.1 estimates of unobserved clonotypes. For all TCRbeta clonotypes obtained by the gDNA method from a handful of donors, generation probabilities were computed with OLGA. TCRdb obtained this table from immuneACCESS and retained in-frame rearrangements with V and J assigned. These tables miss some clones; where compared with another copy, unresolved V genes account for less than half of the shortfall, and the remainder is unexplained. V, J and clone size derive from that table, while D and trimming were established from the DNA sequence. Present in this sample are some 2,100,000 clones, roughly 91% of which were seen just once. Approximately 1.7% of the sample is taken by the ten largest.

CD8 naive samples were CD45RO-negative cells positively selected for CCR7, giving a CD45RA+CCR7+ population that excluded TemRA cells. Healthy HIV-negative adults with no recently reported acute infections or vaccinations were included as donors. Every donor was a Caucasian adult living in Nashville, Tennessee, USA. Blood was obtained by leukapheresis, after which PBMCs were separated by Ficoll-Histopaque density gradient centrifugation and cryopreserved in liquid nitrogen vapor phase. Purity and quantity of every magnetically sorted T cell population were checked by analytical flow cytometry. Genomic DNA was isolated from every sorted fraction and measured by UV absorbance on a Nanodrop 2000c. Including the terminal cysteine and phenylalanine, the CDR3 comprises 18 residues. Here the CDR3 DNA is all that survives: 54 bases in frame from base 1. This clone was seen a single time. This clone's antigen is unknown. Base quality data are lacking; no much larger clone is found one base away.

Study-wide findings and limitations: Sampling was limited to blood, and TCR repertoires in tissue likely differ from TCR repertoires in blood. Sharing across a handful of donors was observed for approximately 4.6% of naive CD4, 3.5% of naive CD8, 2% to 2.5% of memory CD4, and over 0.3% of memory CD8 clonotypes. Compared with non-shared clonotypes, clonotypes shared by all four sorted-subset donors had higher generation probabilities. Because the study included a small number of donors, the genetic and exposure-history diversity represented was limited. Estimated clonotype richness was generally larger for naive than for memory subsets. Even with the large sequencing depth, rarefaction of the sorted-subset datasets indicated that sequencing was incomplete. Based on pairwise subsampling, the degree of clonotype sharing among donors was expected to be affected by sequencing depth.

The source material was naive CD8+ T cells from PBMCs. In the paper's terms, the cell subset or site label means: CD45RA+CCR7+. The rearrangement joined TRBV21-1 to TRBJ2-5; the D call of TRBD2 is as the table states it, not checked on the DNA. TRBV21-1 is annotated as a pseudogene. This receptor was identified in a man younger than 35 in good health. Some clones in this sample may be carry-over from other donors' samples. Here the CDR3 is given as CASSKVRLARKGGETQYF. In nucleotide form, the sequence is TGTGCCAGCAGCAAAGTGCGACTAGCGAGGAAGGGGGGGGAGACCCAGTACTTC.